These 29 T cell receptor beta chains share one sample of origin, sequenced in a study of blood T cells in healthy people across ages. Combining a sample-barcoded 5' primer with a J-beta primer mix, a second PCR ran for about 7 to 11 cycles. TCRdb re-derived calls from the 5' RACE reads in MiXCR, one entry per CDR3 protein. The profile shows approximately 810,000 distinct CDR3 sequences, about 37% of them singletons. The source material was blood. The receptor set was obtained from a man aged 18 to 29 in good health.

The table lists this clonotype with a few counts. For the CDR3, the DNA is TGTGCCACCAGTGATTACGGACAGTACAATTCACCCCTCCACTTT. Translation: CATSDYGQYNSPLHF. V is TRBV24-1 and J is TRBJ1-6, with D possibly matching TRBD1 (6 bases). The V gene's germline CDR1 is KGHDR and CDR2 SFDVKD. V dropped 2 bases and J dropped 7 bases, with 11 bases sitting between them. The CDR3 spans 15 residues.

A few counts support this clonotype. The CDR3 sequence is CASRPDTEPRETQYF. CDR3 DNA: TGTGCCAGCAGACCTGACACCGAACCGAGAGAGACCCAGTACTTC. The V call is TRBV12-3 or TRBV12-4, the J call TRBJ2-5; D unclear. V dropped 6 bases and J dropped 4 bases, with 18 bases sitting between them. The CDR3 is 15 residues long.

This clonotype was observed many times. The chain couples TRBV12-3 or TRBV12-4 to TRBJ2-7; D unresolved. This CDR3 spans 14 amino acids. The V gene lost 6 bases and the J gene lost 3 bases, with 15 bases spanning the gap. The CDR3 sequence: CASSLPDALYEQYF. The CDR3 nucleotides are TGTGCCAGCAGCCTACCTGACGCCCTCTACGAGCAGTACTTC.

The chain carries TRBV20-1 and TRBJ2-1; the D gene could be TRBD1 or TRBD2 (7 bases each). Deletions cut 5 bases from V and 4 bases from J, with 21 bases between. CDR3 length: 16 amino acids. Germline CDR1 is DFQATT and CDR2 is SNEGSKA (reference sequence). CDR3 in DNA: TGCAGTGCTCCCGCAAGAGGCAGGGGGGGATACAATGAGCAGTTCTTC. As protein: CSAPARGRGGYNEQFF.

This chain connects TRBV10-3 to TRBJ2-1; either TRBD1 or TRBD2 may supply D (5 bases each). Germline lookup yields CDR1 ENHRY and CDR2 SYGVKD. This CDR3 contains 13 residues. Trimming left V 3 bases short and J 12 bases short, with 15 bases between. CDR3 in DNA: TGTGCCATCAGTGACACCGCATCGGGACGGCAGTTCTTC. It yields the protein CAISDTASGRQFF.

Many counts were recorded for this clonotype. The CDR3 is CSASSRDFYEQYF. For the CDR3, the DNA is TGCAGTGCTAGTAGCAGGGACTTCTACGAGCAGTACTTC. This sequence joins TRBV20-1 and TRBJ2-7, with TRBD2 as a possible D gene (6 bases). V lost 3 bases, J lost 3 bases, and 12 bases lay in between. Germline CDR1 and CDR2: DFQATT and SNEGSKA (reference sequence). The CDR3 length is 13 residues.

This clonotype has at least ten counts. The CDR3 loop reads CASGGNTEAFF. The CDR3 bases are TGTGCCAGCGGGGGAAACACTGAAGCTTTCTTT. V usage is TRBV9 and J usage is TRBJ1-1; maybe TRBD1 (5 bases). This CDR3 spans 11 amino acids. The V and J ends lost 7 bases and 2 bases respectively, with 6 bases between them. The germline V gene has CDR1 SGDLS and CDR2 YYNGEE. Drawing the rest from reference TRBV9 and TRBJ1-1, the complete variable domain is DSGVTQTPKHLITATGQRVTLRCSPRSGDLSVYWYQQSLDQGLQFLIQYYNGEERAKGNILERFSAQQFPDLHSELNLSSLELGDSALYFCASGGNTEAFFGQGTRLTVV.

This clonotype occurred a few times. V usage is TRBV5-5 and J usage is TRBJ2-5; either TRBD1 or TRBD2 may fit D (6 bases each). Trimming pared 3 bases from V and 1 base from J, leaving 7 bases between. Germline-derived CDR1 and CDR2 are SGHKS and YYEKEE (reference sequence). This CDR3 is 13 amino acids long. The CDR3 sequence is CASSWGAQETQYF. CDR3 in DNA: TGTGCCAGCAGCTGGGGGGCCCAAGAGACCCAGTACTTC.

This clonotype showed up many times. The V gene is TRBV7-8, the J gene TRBJ2-1, with 9 bases fitting TRBD2. Trimming at V came to 5 bases and at J to 4 bases, leaving 3 bases not matched to a gene. The germline gives CDR1 SGHVS, CDR2 FQNEAQ. The CDR3 totals 14 residues. The CDR3 sequence is CASSDSGSYNEQFF. CDR3 DNA: TGTGCCAGCAGCGATAGCGGGAGTTACAATGAGCAGTTCTTC.

The sample holds a few counts of this clonotype. Germline and junction disagree at one end, which may indicate a read error. The chain has TRBV10-2 and TRBJ1-1; possible D gene TRBD1, 5 bases. The CDR3 covers 14 residues. Germline-derived CDR1 and CDR2 are WSHSY and SAAADI. The CDR3 loop is CASTSGHMNTEAFF. The CDR3 DNA follows: TGCGCCAGCACCTCAGGGCACATGAATACTGAAGCTTTCTTT.

V and J are TRBV6-2 or TRBV6-3 and TRBJ1-2; D may be TRBD1 (5 bases). Trimming stripped 5 bases from V and 1 base from J, with 20 bases between. Germline CDR1 reads MNHEY; CDR2 reads SVGEGT. The CDR3 is 17 residues long. The CDR3, as DNA: TGTGCCAGCAGTCCTCTGACGGGGCAGGGCGATAACTATGGCTACACCTTC. This encodes CASSPLTGQGDNYGYTF.

This rearrangement joins TRBV27 to TRBJ2-6, with 8 bases matching TRBD1. The V gene end was trimmed by 2 bases and the J gene end by 2 bases; junction bases not matched to a gene: 8. The CDR3 consists of 18 residues. CDR1 and CDR2 from the germline V gene are MNHEY and SMNVEV (reference sequence). Here the CDR3 DNA reads TGTGCCAGCAGTTTAACGACAGGGGTAGTCGCTGGGGCCAACGTCCTGACTTTC. It yields the protein CASSLTTGVVAGANVLTF.

The gene calls are TRBV20-1 and TRBJ2-2; 9 bases are a match to TRBD2. The junction had 6 bases not matched to a gene; V was cut back by 2 bases and J by 5 bases. There are 15 residues in the CDR3. Looked up from germline, CDR1 is DFQATT and CDR2 is SNEGSKA (reference sequence). The CDR3 DNA reads as TGCAGTGCTAGAAGGGCTAGCGGGGCGACCGGGGAGCTGTTTTTT. It encodes CSARRASGATGELFF.

The rearrangement joins TRBV6-6 to TRBJ2-7; D perhaps matches TRBD1 (6 bases). The CDR3 is made up of 14 amino acids. CDR1 and CDR2 from the germline V gene are MNHNY and SVGAGI (reference sequence). The V gene lost 6 bases and the J gene lost 2 bases, with 14 bases spanning the gap. This CDR3 reads CASSHRTVAYEQYF. The CDR3 region has the DNA TGTGCCAGCAGCCATCGGACAGTGGCCTACGAGCAGTACTTC.

The chain links TRBV28 to TRBJ1-4, with no clear D. CDR1 is MDHEN, CDR2 SYDVKM, per germline. The V and J ends lost 3 bases and 3 bases respectively, with 17 bases between them. This CDR3 has 17 amino acids. The chain's CDR3 is CASSFMQLWVANEKLFF. CDR3 coding DNA: TGTGCCAGCAGTTTCATGCAGCTTTGGGTTGCTAATGAAAAACTGTTTTTT.

This clonotype was seen ten or more times. V gene TRBV6-2 or TRBV6-3 combines with J gene TRBJ2-1; D uncertain. From germline, CDR1 is MNHEY and CDR2 SVGEGT. The germline V and J ends were trimmed by 2 bases and 8 bases, with 4 bases remaining between them. The CDR3 has 11 residues. The CDR3 spells CASSYPDEQFF. The CDR3 DNA sequence: TGTGCCAGCAGTTACCCGGATGAGCAGTTCTTC.

This clonotype was recorded a few times. The CDR3 bases are TGCGCCAGCAGTGAAGGCAGGACTTATGGCTACACCTTC. Its protein is CASSEGRTYGYTF. The chain employs TRBV10-2 and TRBJ1-2; D is unclear. Germline lookup yields CDR1 WSHSY and CDR2 SAAADI. The CDR3 runs 13 residues. Trimming took 3 bases from V and 5 from J, leaving 10 bases between them.

V and J are TRBV6-2 or TRBV6-3 and TRBJ2-5, with 9 bases fitting TRBD2. The J segment lost 3 bases and the V segment lost 5 bases, leaving 10 bases of the junction unmatched. Germline CDR1 MNHEY, CDR2 SVGEGT. This CDR3 comprises 16 residues. The CDR3 here is CASSGAGGTSKETQYF. DNA of the CDR3: TGTGCCAGCAGTGGGGCAGGCGGGACTAGCAAAGAGACCCAGTACTTC.

The chain joins TRBV12-3 or TRBV12-4 to TRBJ2-3, with 12 positions matching TRBD1. The CDR3 is made up of 14 amino acids. J was trimmed by 11 bases and V by 3 bases; bases with no gene match: 6. The CDR3 protein is CASSFGTGGGRQYF. The CDR3 DNA is TGTGCCAGCAGTTTTGGGACAGGGGGCGGGAGGCAGTATTTT.

Points on this clonotype: This may arise from a read error, as a much more abundant clone is one base away. The chain is built from TRBV12-3 or TRBV12-4 and TRBJ2-1, with D perhaps matching TRBD1 (6 bases). V lost 6 bases and J lost 5, with 14 bases in between. This CDR3 is 14 amino acids long. The CDR3 nucleotides are TGTGCCAGCAGGCAAGGGCAGGGGAACAATGAGCAGTTCTTC. Its protein is CASRQGQGNNEQFF.

This clonotype was counted many times. The genes are TRBV14 and TRBJ1-2; maybe TRBD1 (5 bases). Trimming took off 3 bases at V and 7 bases at J, with 12 bases between the two ends. The CDR3 is 13 amino acids. In germline, CDR1 is SGHDN, CDR2 FVKESK. The CDR3 DNA is TGTGCCAGCAGCCAGGGAGGGGCGTTTGGCTACACCTTC. Protein sequence: CASSQGGAFGYTF.

The chain links TRBV3-1 to TRBJ1-5; no firm D call. This CDR3 region has 14 residues. The V and J ends lost 2 bases and 6 bases respectively, with 11 bases between them. Germline V lookup: CDR1 LGHDT, CDR2 YNNKEL (reference sequence). The CDR3 loop is CASSQRREVQPQHF. The CDR3 DNA reads as TGTGCCAGCAGCCAAAGAAGGGAGGTTCAGCCCCAGCATTTT.

The chain carries TRBV6-6 and TRBJ2-5; the match to TRBD1 covers 9 bases. V lost 3 bases, J lost 0 bases, and 5 bases stayed unmatched. This CDR3 is 16 amino acids long. Germline loops: CDR1 MNHNY, CDR2 SVGAGI (reference sequence). DNA for the CDR3: TGTGCCAGCAGTTATACCGGGACAGGGCACCAAGAGACCCAGTACTTC. It is translated as CASSYTGTGHQETQYF.

This clonotype was counted a few times. The chain links TRBV9 to TRBJ1-3; D is perhaps TRBD1 (6 bases). CDR3 length: 16 residues. Germline values: CDR1 SGDLS, CDR2 YYNGEE. Trimming shortened V by 3 bases and J by 2 bases, and 15 bases separated the two germline ends. The CDR3 region has the DNA TGTGCCAGCAGCGCGGACAGCCCGCGGCCTGGAAACACCATATATTTT. Its translation: CASSADSPRPGNTIYF.

The chain is built from TRBV9 and TRBJ2-6; a possible D gene is TRBD1 (5 bases). This CDR3 region has 15 residues. Germline V CDR1 and CDR2: SGDLS, YYNGEE. The V and J ends lost 5 bases and 1 base respectively, with 10 bases between them. CDR3 region: CASRLGPSGANVLTF. The CDR3 DNA is TGTGCCAGCAGACTGGGGCCATCTGGGGCCAACGTCCTGACTTTC.

This chain joins TRBV27 and TRBJ2-1; D remains unclear. In germline, CDR1 is MNHEY, CDR2 SMNVEV (reference sequence). The CDR3 spans 15 residues. V was cut by 6 bases and J by 0 bases, with 12 bases left in between. The CDR3 sequence: CASSGKESSYNEQFF. For the CDR3, the DNA is TGTGCCAGCAGCGGCAAGGAGAGCTCCTACAATGAGCAGTTCTTC.

The chain links TRBV7-2 to TRBJ1-1; the D gene is possibly TRBD1 (6 bases). Trimming left V 9 bases short and J 0 bases short, with 20 bases between. This CDR3 is 16 amino acids long. Germline values: CDR1 SGHTA, CDR2 FQGNSA. This chain's CDR3 is CASRLTDRKLNTEAFF. DNA of the CDR3: TGTGCCAGTAGACTCACGGACAGAAAACTGAACACTGAAGCTTTCTTT.

V gene TRBV29-1 combines with J gene TRBJ1-1; 9 positions agree with TRBD1. The CDR3 is 15 amino acids. Germline V gene lookup returns CDR1 SQVTM and CDR2 ANQGSEA. Trimming took 5 bases from V and 2 from J; bases not matched to a gene: 9. CDR3 in amino acids: CSVYLNRGLNTEAFF. The CDR3, as DNA: TGCAGCGTTTACCTGAACAGGGGGCTCAACACTGAAGCTTTCTTT.

This clonotype was seen more than once but under ten times. The V and J genes are TRBV6-5 and TRBJ1-2, with D tentatively TRBD1 (5 bases). The CDR3 has 13 residues. From germline, CDR1 is MNHEY and CDR2 SVGAGI. V gave up 2 bases and J gave up 4 bases, with 8 bases separating them. CDR3 region: CASSYHDSYGYTF. The CDR3 DNA is TGTGCCAGCAGTTACCATGACAGCTATGGCTACACCTTC.